One and the same sample provided the 32 T cell receptor beta chains below, sequenced in a study of shared clonotypes between healthy human individuals. Clones were sequenced by immunoSEQ multiplex PCR, and TCRdb holds only the in-frame ones, with some missing. The repertoire includes some 530,000 clones, over 70% of them detected once, and about 13% sits in the top ten. The sequencing input was PBMCs. The receptors stem from a woman in her 40s in good health. Some clones in this sample may be carry-over from other donors' samples.

The V and J genes are TRBV7-3 and TRBJ2-1; 13 bases are a match to TRBD2. There are 17 residues in the CDR3. The germline CDR1 and CDR2 sequences are SGHTA and FQGTGA. Trimming took 6 bases from V and 2 from J; bases not matched to a gene: 7. CDR3 DNA sequence: TGTGCCAGCAGTGGACTAGCGGGAGCCCAAGCCTACAATGAGCAGTTCTTC. This gives the protein CASSGLAGAQAYNEQFF.

This clone was counted only a few times. A far larger clone is a single base away, which makes a read error likely. Other nucleotide sequences from this sample produce the same CDR3. The V and J genes are TRBV18 and TRBJ1-1, with D possibly being TRBD1 (5 bases). The V and J ends lost 6 bases and 1 base respectively, with 18 bases between them. The germline V gene encodes CDR1 KGHSH and CDR2 LQKENI. This CDR3 is built from 16 residues. CDR3 amino acids: CASSLRGGSGNTEAFF. In DNA form, the CDR3 reads TGTGCCAGCTCCCTCCGTGGGGGATCGGGGAACACTGAAGCTTTCTTT.

This CDR3 reads CASSLRQGQTGELFF. The CDR3 region has the DNA TGCGCCAGCAGCTTGAGGCAGGGGCAGACCGGGGAGCTGTTTTTT. The rearrangement joins TRBV5-1 to TRBJ2-2, with D perhaps matching TRBD1 (6 bases). The CDR3 contains 15 residues. Per the germline V gene, CDR1 is SGHRS and CDR2 is YFSETQ. V lost 1 base, J lost 5 bases, and 12 bases lay in between. The full variable domain, in which reference TRBV5-1 and TRBJ2-2 provide the parts outside the CDR3, is KAGVTQTPRYLIKTRGQQVTLSCSPISGHRSVSWYQQTPGQGLQFLFEYFSETQRNKGNFPGRFSGRQFSNSRSEMNVSTLELGDSALYLCASSLRQGQTGELFFGEGSRLTVL.

The chain employs TRBV5-6 and TRBJ2-3, with a possible D match to TRBD1 (5 bases). In germline, CDR1 is SGHDT, CDR2 YYEEEE. CDR3 length: 15 amino acids. Trimming stripped 4 bases from V and 3 bases from J, with 15 bases between. The CDR3 DNA follows: TGTGCCAGCAGCCCTACCAGGGTTGGGACAGATACGCAGTATTTT. Encoded protein: CASSPTRVGTDTQYF.

Note on this clone: A far larger clone differs by one base, so this is likely a read error. The final CDR3 position lacks the conserved phenylalanine or tryptophan, pointing to a likely read error. This chain connects TRBV29-1 to TRBJ2-7, with 8 bases lining up with TRBD2. The germline V gene encodes CDR1 SQVTM and CDR2 ANQGSEA. Losses at the gene ends were 4 bases for V and 4 bases for J; bases not matched to a gene: 6. The CDR3 spans 13 residues. The DNA of the CDR3 is TGCAGCGTTGTACTTGCGGGAGGATACGAGCAGTACATC. Residues: CSVVLAGGYEQYI.

The chain joins TRBV28 to TRBJ1-1; D gene uncertain. CDR1 is MDHEN and CDR2 is SYDVKM in the germline V gene. Trimming removed 7 bases from V and 1 base from J, with 7 bases in between. The CDR3 covers 12 residues. The CDR3 region is CASTLGNTEAFF. The CDR3 nucleotides are TGTGCCAGCACCCTCGGGAACACTGAAGCTTTCTTT.

About this clone itself: Given a far larger clone just one base away, this is likely a sequencing read error. V and J are TRBV28 and TRBJ2-3; D remains unclear. CDR1 MDHEN and CDR2 SYDVKM come from the germline V gene. This CDR3 comprises 14 residues. The V and J ends lost 3 bases and 1 base respectively, with 8 bases between them. CDR3 nucleotide sequence: TGTGCCAGCAGTTTTGAGGCGGGCACAGATACGCAGTATTTT. Its translation is CASSFEAGTDTQYF.

This clone was observed once. V gene TRBV5-1 combines with J gene TRBJ1-2, with D possibly TRBD1 on 6 matching bases. The CDR3 length is 13 residues. Per the germline V gene, CDR1 is SGHRS and CDR2 is YFSETQ. V lost 4 bases and J 4 bases, leaving 11 bases between the germline ends. The CDR3 is CASSIQGSYGYTF. The CDR3 DNA follows: TGCGCCAGCAGCATACAGGGCTCCTATGGCTACACCTTC.

The rearrangement uses TRBV4-3 and TRBJ2-7; 7 nucleotides agree with TRBD2. Germline V gives CDR1 LGHNA, CDR2 YSLEER. V lost 0 bases, J lost 1 base, and 3 bases stayed unmatched. The CDR3 is 15 amino acids. The CDR3, as DNA: TGCGCCAGCAGCCAAGATGGGGAGGGTTCCTACGAGCAGTACTTC. Its translation: CASSQDGEGSYEQYF.

This chain connects TRBV28 to TRBJ2-1; D uncertain. Trimming removed 5 bases at V and 0 bases at J, with 14 bases between. Germline loops: CDR1 MDHEN, CDR2 SYDVKM. The length of the CDR3 is 16 residues. DNA of the CDR3: TGTGCCAGCAGTCCGATTGACGGAAGCTCCTACAATGAGCAGTTCTTC. Residues: CASSPIDGSSYNEQFF.

The genes are TRBV7-2 and TRBJ1-2; 7 bases are a match to TRBD1. Germline V lookup: CDR1 SGHTA, CDR2 FQGNSA. CDR3 length: 15 amino acids. V dropped 5 bases and J dropped 4; count of bases not matched to a gene: 10. CDR3 DNA: TGTGCCAGCAGCCCAAGACAGGGTTTCAGCTATGGCTACACCTTC. Protein product: CASSPRQGFSYGYTF.

As to this clone: At one end the junction does not follow the germline gene, possibly because of a read error. Other DNA sequences in this specimen translate into the identical CDR3. The chain employs TRBV7-3 and TRBJ1-2; 9 bases map to TRBD1. The length of the CDR3 is 15 residues. The germline V gene has CDR1 SGHTA and CDR2 FQGTGA. Written as DNA, the CDR3 is TGCGCCAGTAGCCTGCACAGGGGGCATAACTATGGCTACACCTTC. This encodes CASSLHRGHNYGYTF.

The chain has TRBV7-3 and TRBJ1-1; tentatively, D is TRBD1 (5 bases). Per germline, CDR1 SGHTA and CDR2 FQGTGA. The V end was cut by 2 bases, the J end by 5 bases, with 15 bases between. The CDR3 length is 15 residues. This chain's CDR3 is CASSLYGQGVTEAFF. The DNA of the CDR3 is TGTGCCAGCAGCTTATACGGGCAGGGAGTGACTGAAGCTTTCTTT.

The chain joins TRBV5-6 to TRBJ1-5; maybe TRBD1 (5 bases). The V gene lost 0 bases and the J gene lost 7 bases, with 11 bases spanning the gap. Germline V CDR1 and CDR2: SGHDT, YYEEEE. CDR3 size: 14 residues. The CDR3 loop reads CASSLGGGLQPQHF. In nucleotides, the CDR3 is TGTGCCAGCAGCTTGGGTGGGGGATTACAGCCCCAGCATTTT.

The V call is TRBV6-5, the J call TRBJ1-5, with 10 nucleotides matching TRBD1. CDR1 and CDR2 from the germline V gene are MNHEY and SVGAGI. The CDR3 totals 14 residues. The J segment lost 4 bases and the V segment lost 6 bases, leaving 3 bases of the junction unmatched. CDR3 nucleotide sequence: TGTGCCAGCAGGACAGGGGGCGTTAATCAGCCCCAGCATTTT. Residues: CASRTGGVNQPQHF.

This clone was detected many times. This sample includes further DNA sequences coding for the same CDR3. The chain uses TRBV7-2 and TRBJ2-7; D gene uncertain. The CDR3 is made up of 12 amino acids. Trimming shortened V by 1 base and J by 4 bases, and 5 bases separated the two germline ends. The germline CDR1 and CDR2 sequences are SGHTA and FQGNSA. CDR3 sequence reads: CASSLGRYEQYF. The CDR3 bases are TGTGCCAGCAGCTTAGGGCGGTACGAGCAGTACTTC. The full variable domain, completed using reference TRBV7-2 and TRBJ2-7, is GAGVSQSPSNKVTEKGKDVELRCDPISGHTALYWYRQSLGQGLEFLIYFQGNSAPDKSGLPSDRFSAERTGGSVSTLTIQRTQQEDSAVYLCASSLGRYEQYFGPGTRLTVT.

The V call is TRBV5-1, the J call TRBJ2-3, with 8 bases identical to TRBD1. This CDR3 has 15 residues. With V trimmed by 4 bases and J by 4 bases, 8 bases remained unmatched. Germline values: CDR1 SGHRS, CDR2 YFSETQ. CDR3 sequence (DNA): TGCGCCAGCAGCCTGTATGGACAGGGCGCAGATACGCAGTATTTT. Translating gives CASSLYGQGADTQYF.

The rearrangement uses TRBV5-1 and TRBJ2-1; 10 bases line up with TRBD2. Germline trimming cut 4 bases from V and 3 bases from J; bases unmatched to any gene: 7. Germline V lookup: CDR1 SGHRS, CDR2 YFSETQ. The CDR3 loop spans 16 amino acids. CDR3 DNA sequence: TGCGCCAGCAGCACCCCGGGACTAGCGAACTACAATGAGCAGTTCTTC. This gives the protein CASSTPGLANYNEQFF.

V is TRBV7-9 and J is TRBJ2-7; D is uncertain. In germline, CDR1 is SEHNR, CDR2 FQNEAQ (reference sequence). Trimming shortened V by 5 bases and J by 0 bases, and 14 bases separated the two germline ends. The CDR3 is 15 amino acids. DNA for the CDR3: TGTGCCAGCAGCCGGCCCGGGCCCAGCTCCTACGAGCAGTACTTC. Its translation is CASSRPGPSSYEQYF.

The V gene is TRBV7-2, the J gene TRBJ1-2; D ambiguous. The V and J ends lost 2 bases and 7 bases respectively, with 17 bases between them. Looked up from germline, CDR1 is SGHTA and CDR2 is FQGNSA. The length of the CDR3 is 15 residues. CDR3 loop: CASSLPVAQLTGYTF. DNA for the CDR3: TGTGCCAGCAGCTTACCCGTAGCCCAACTAACTGGCTACACCTTC.

The V call is TRBV6-1, the J call TRBJ2-5; D is unclear. CDR3 length: 14 amino acids. Germline CDR1 is MNHNS and CDR2 is SASEGT. The V and J ends lost 2 bases and 2 bases respectively, with 9 bases between them. The CDR3 DNA reads as TGTGCCAGCAGTGAATTGACGGTTCAAGAGACCCAGTACTTC. This sequence encodes CASSELTVQETQYF.

The chain is built from TRBV6-4 and TRBJ2-1; TRBD2 aligns across 7 bases. The junction had 7 bases not matched to a gene; V was cut back by 2 bases and J by 6 bases. There are 15 residues in the CDR3. Germline loops: CDR1 MRHNA, CDR2 SNTAGT. CDR3 sequence (DNA): TGTGCCAGCAGTGACCGAGCGGGACGGGGCAATGAGCAGTTCTTC. The encoded protein is CASSDRAGRGNEQFF.

This chain links TRBV18 with TRBJ2-7; 9 bases are shared with TRBD1. CDR3 size: 16 residues. J gave up 0 bases and V 3 bases, and 6 bases lay outside the gene matches. Looked up from germline, CDR1 is KGHSH and CDR2 is LQKENI. Written as DNA, the CDR3 is TGTGCCAGCTCACCTGCTCGGACAGGGGTCTCCTACGAGCAGTACTTC. It specifies CASSPARTGVSYEQYF.

In nucleotides, the CDR3 is TGTGCCAGCAGTTTTTGGGCGGAGTATGGCTACACCTTC. Residues: CASSFWAEYGYTF. The chain joins TRBV28 to TRBJ1-2; D is ambiguous. Germline-derived CDR1 and CDR2 are MDHEN and SYDVKM. The CDR3 runs 13 residues. The V and J ends lost 3 bases and 5 bases respectively, with 10 bases between them.

The rearrangement links TRBV18 to TRBJ2-5; tentative D call: TRBD2 (5 bases). The length of the CDR3 is 14 residues. CDR1 is KGHSH and CDR2 is LQKENI in the germline V gene. Trimming left V 6 bases short and J 5 bases short, with 16 bases between. This CDR3 is CASSRSEGVETQYF. The CDR3 DNA is TGTGCCAGCTCCCGGAGCGAGGGCGTGGAGACCCAGTACTTC.

The chain couples TRBV28 to TRBJ1-2; D call uncertain. This CDR3 is built from 14 residues. Germline V gene lookup returns CDR1 MDHEN and CDR2 SYDVKM. Trimming pared 7 bases from V and 2 bases from J, leaving 14 bases between. For the CDR3, the DNA is TGTGCCAGCACGAGAACGCGGGGAAACTATGGCTACACCTTC. As protein: CASTRTRGNYGYTF.

Comments on this clone: This sequence is one base from a far larger clone and is likely a read error. The chain is built from TRBV19 and TRBJ2-2; 7 nucleotides align to TRBD1. The V and J ends lost 6 bases and 6 bases, in that order; junction bases with no gene match: 7. CDR3 length equals 14 residues. From germline, CDR1 is LNHDA and CDR2 SQIVND (reference sequence). The CDR3: CASRRQGVAGELFF. CDR3 DNA sequence: TGTGCCAGTAGAAGACAGGGCGTCGCCGGGGAGCTGTTTTTT.

CDR3 nucleotide sequence: TGTGCCAGTAGTGCCCGAACGACACCGACCGTAAGGGAGACCCAGTACTTC. Translated, it gives CASSARTTPTVRETQYF. J is TRBJ2-5 and V is TRBV19; D not resolved. This CDR3 has 17 amino acids. The V gene lost 5 bases and the J gene lost 5 bases, with 24 bases spanning the gap. Germline loops: CDR1 LNHDA, CDR2 SQIVND (reference sequence).

For this clone: This likely traces to a read error, being one base from a far larger clone. Other DNA sequences of this sample code for an identical CDR3. The chain carries TRBV4-1 and TRBJ2-1; D is undetermined. The CDR3 length is 14 residues. Looked up from germline, CDR1 is MGHRA and CDR2 is YSYEKL. In DNA, the CDR3 is TGCGCCAGTAGCCAAGCCACCCCGATCGGTGAGCAGTTCTTC. Its protein product is CASSQATPIGEQFF.

This rearrangement joins TRBV5-4 to TRBJ1-2; 8 bases agree with TRBD1. The ends lost 0 bases at V and 4 bases at J; junction bases unmatched: 5. This CDR3 spans 15 amino acids. In germline, CDR1 is SGHNT, CDR2 YYREEE (reference sequence). CDR3 protein: CASSLAAGGGYGYTF. DNA for the CDR3: TGTGCCAGCAGCTTGGCCGCAGGGGGCGGCTATGGCTACACCTTC.

This chain joins TRBV6-5 and TRBJ1-5, with a tentative D call TRBD1 (5 bases). CDR3 length: 15 residues. V lost 0 bases and J 5 bases, leaving 11 bases between the germline ends. The germline V gene has CDR1 MNHEY and CDR2 SVGAGI. The CDR3 spells CASSYSRGGDQPQHF. The CDR3 nucleotides read TGTGCCAGCAGTTACTCGAGGGGAGGTGATCAGCCCCAGCATTTT.

This clone was picked up a small number of times. V is TRBV28 and J is TRBJ2-1; TRBD2 is a possible D gene (6 bases). The CDR3 is 15 amino acids. Trimming removed 2 bases at V and 4 bases at J, with 12 bases between. The germline V gene encodes CDR1 MDHEN and CDR2 SYDVKM. CDR3 region: CASSLVAGPYNEQFF. CDR3 bases: TGTGCCAGCAGTTTAGTTGCGGGACCATACAATGAGCAGTTCTTC.